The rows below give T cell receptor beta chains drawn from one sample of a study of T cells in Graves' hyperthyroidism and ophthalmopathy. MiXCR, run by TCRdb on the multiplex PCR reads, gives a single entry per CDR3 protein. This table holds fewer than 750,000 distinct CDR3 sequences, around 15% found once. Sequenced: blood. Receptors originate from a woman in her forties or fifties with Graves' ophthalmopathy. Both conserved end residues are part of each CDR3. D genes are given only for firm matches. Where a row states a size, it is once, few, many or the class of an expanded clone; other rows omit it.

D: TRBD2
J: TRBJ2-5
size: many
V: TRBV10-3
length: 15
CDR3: CAISEGLAGVETQYF
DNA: TGTGCCATCAGTGAGGGACTAGCGGGAGTGGAGACCCAGTACTTC

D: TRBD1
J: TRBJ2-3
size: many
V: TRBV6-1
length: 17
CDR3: CASSPSDRPIRADTQYF
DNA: TGTGCCAGCAGTCCGTCGGACAGGCCGATAAGAGCAGATACGCAGTATTTT

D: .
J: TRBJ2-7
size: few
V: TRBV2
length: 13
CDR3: CASRDQISYEQYF
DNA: TGTGCCAGCAGAGACCAGATCTCCTACGAGCAGTACTTC

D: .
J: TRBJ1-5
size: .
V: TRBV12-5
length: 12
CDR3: CASGPLYQPQHF
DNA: TGTGCTAGTGGCCCACTCTATCAGCCCCAGCATTTT

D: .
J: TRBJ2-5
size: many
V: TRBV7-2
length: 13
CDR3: CASSSPGTPTKYF
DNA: TGTGCCAGCAGCTCCCCCGGGACTCCCACAAAGTACTTC

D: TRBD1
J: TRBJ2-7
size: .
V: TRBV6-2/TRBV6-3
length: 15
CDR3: CASSKTGTGAYEQYF
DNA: TGTGCCAGCAGCAAAACCGGGACAGGGGCCTACGAGCAGTACTTC

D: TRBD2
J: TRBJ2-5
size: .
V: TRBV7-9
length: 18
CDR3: CASSDPVRLAGYQETQYF
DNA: TGTGCCAGCAGCGATCCAGTTCGTCTAGCGGGGTACCAAGAGACCCAGTACTTC

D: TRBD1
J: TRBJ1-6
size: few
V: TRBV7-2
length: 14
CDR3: CASRQTGGVSPLHF
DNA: TGTGCCAGCAGACAGACAGGGGGCGTTTCACCCCTCCACTTT

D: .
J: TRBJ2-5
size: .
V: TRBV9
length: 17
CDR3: CASSQESGAGAGETQYF
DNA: TGTGCCAGCAGCCAAGAGTCGGGTGCAGGGGCAGGGGAGACCCAGTACTTC

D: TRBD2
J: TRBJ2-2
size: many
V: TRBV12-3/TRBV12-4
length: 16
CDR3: CASSPSGRALSGELFF
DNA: TGTGCCAGCAGCCCGAGCGGGAGGGCCTTGTCCGGGGAGCTGTTTTTT

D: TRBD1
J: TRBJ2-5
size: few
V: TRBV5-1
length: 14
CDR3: CASSSGQDQETQYF
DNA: TGCGCCAGCAGCTCCGGACAGGATCAAGAGACCCAGTACTTC

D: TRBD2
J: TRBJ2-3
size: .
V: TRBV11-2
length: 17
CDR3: CASSLRTPGLAANTQYF
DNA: TGTGCCAGCAGCTTACGAACTCCGGGACTAGCGGCTAATACGCAGTATTTT

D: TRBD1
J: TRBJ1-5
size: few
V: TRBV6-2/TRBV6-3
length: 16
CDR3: CASRGNLQGAGQPQHF
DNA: TGTGCCAGCAGGGGAAACTTACAGGGGGCAGGGCAGCCCCAGCATTTT

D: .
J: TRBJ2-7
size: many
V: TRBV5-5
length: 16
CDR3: CASSLFLRTTAYEQYF
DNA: TGTGCCAGCAGCTTGTTTCTTCGGACTACGGCCTACGAGCAGTACTTC

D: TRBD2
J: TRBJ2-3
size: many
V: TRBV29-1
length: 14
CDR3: CSVGLAGSTDTQYF
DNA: TGCAGCGTTGGACTAGCGGGGAGCACAGATACGCAGTATTTT

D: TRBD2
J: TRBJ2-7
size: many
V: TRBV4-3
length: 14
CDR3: CASSPSGSPYEQYF
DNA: TGCGCCAGCAGCCCTAGCGGGAGTCCCTACGAGCAGTACTTC

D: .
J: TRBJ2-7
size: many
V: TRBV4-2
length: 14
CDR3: CASSQIQRAYEQYF
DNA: TGTGCCAGCAGCCAAATCCAGCGGGCTTACGAGCAGTACTTC

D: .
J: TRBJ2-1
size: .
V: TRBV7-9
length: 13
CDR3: CASSLYGETEQFF
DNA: TGTGCCAGCAGCTTATACGGGGAGACTGAGCAGTTCTTC

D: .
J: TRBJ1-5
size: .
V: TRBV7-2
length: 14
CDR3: CASSLEQIDQPQHF
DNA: TGTGCCAGCAGCTTAGAGCAGATTGATCAGCCCCAGCATTTT

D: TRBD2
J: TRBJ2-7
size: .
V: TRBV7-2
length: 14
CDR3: CASSVTSGNYEQYF
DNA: TGTGCCAGCAGCGTCACTAGCGGGAACTACGAGCAGTACTTC

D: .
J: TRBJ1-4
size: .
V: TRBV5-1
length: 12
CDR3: CASSSGGPKLFF
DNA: TGCGCCAGCAGCTCCGGGGGGCCAAAACTGTTTTTT

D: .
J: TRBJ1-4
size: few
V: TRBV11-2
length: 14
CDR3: CASSPTSRSEKLFF
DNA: TGTGCCAGCAGCCCTACGTCCAGGAGTGAAAAACTGTTTTTT

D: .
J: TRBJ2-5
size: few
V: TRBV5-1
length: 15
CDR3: CASSLGRLREKTQYF
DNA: TGCGCCAGCAGCTTGGGTCGCCTACGAGAAAAGACCCAGTACTTC

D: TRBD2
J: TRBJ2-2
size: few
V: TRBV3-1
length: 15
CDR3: CASSQGAGAAGELFF
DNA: TGTGCCAGCAGCCAAGGGGCGGGAGCGGCCGGGGAGCTGTTTTTT

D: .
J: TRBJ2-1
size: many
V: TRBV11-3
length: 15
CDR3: CATQQTRGLYNEQFF
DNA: TGTGCCACGCAACAAACCAGGGGCCTCTACAATGAGCAGTTCTTC

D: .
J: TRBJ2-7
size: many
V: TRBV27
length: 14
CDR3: CASSIASETLEQYF
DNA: TGTGCCAGCAGTATAGCCTCGGAAACACTCGAGCAGTACTTC

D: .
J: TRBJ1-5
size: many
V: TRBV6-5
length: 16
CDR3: CASSYQNDGSNQPQHF
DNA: TGTGCCAGCAGTTACCAGAACGACGGGAGCAATCAGCCCCAGCATTTT

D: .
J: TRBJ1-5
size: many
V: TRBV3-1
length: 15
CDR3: CASSQTYRAGQPQHF
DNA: TGTGCCAGCAGCCAAACCTACAGGGCTGGACAGCCCCAGCATTTT

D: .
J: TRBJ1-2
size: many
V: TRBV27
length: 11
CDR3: CASSGYDGYTF
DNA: TGTGCCAGTTCAGGGTATGATGGCTACACCTTC

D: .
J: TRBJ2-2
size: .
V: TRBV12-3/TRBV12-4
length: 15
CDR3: CASSLWGSYTGELFF
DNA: TGTGCCAGCAGTTTGTGGGGGAGTTACACCGGGGAGCTGTTTTTT

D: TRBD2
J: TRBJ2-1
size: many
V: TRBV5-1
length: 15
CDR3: CASSLGSSGFDEQFF
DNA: TGCGCCAGCAGCTTGGGGTCTAGCGGGTTCGATGAGCAGTTCTTC

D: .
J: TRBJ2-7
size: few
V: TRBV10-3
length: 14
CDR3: CAISESVVSYEQYF
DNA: TGTGCCATCAGTGAGTCGGTAGTGTCCTACGAGCAGTACTTC

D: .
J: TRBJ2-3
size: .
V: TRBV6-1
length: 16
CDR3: CASSKQTGLPTDTQYF
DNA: TGTGCCAGCAGTAAGCAAACGGGACTCCCCACAGATACGCAGTATTTT

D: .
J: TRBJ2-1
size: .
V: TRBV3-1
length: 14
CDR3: CASSRWSSYNEQFF
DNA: TGTGCCAGCAGCCGGTGGAGCTCCTACAATGAGCAGTTCTTC

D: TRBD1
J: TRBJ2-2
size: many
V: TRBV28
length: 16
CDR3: CASSNSGTGIPGELFF
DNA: TGTGCCAGCAGTAATTCCGGGACAGGGATCCCCGGGGAGCTGTTTTTT

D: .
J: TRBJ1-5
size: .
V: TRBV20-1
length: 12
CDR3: CSAGQLNQPQHF
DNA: TGCAGTGCTGGACAACTTAATCAGCCCCAGCATTTT

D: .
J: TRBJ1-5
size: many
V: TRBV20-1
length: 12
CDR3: CSALRLEKPQHF
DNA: TGCAGTGCCCTCCGCTTGGAAAAGCCCCAGCATTTT

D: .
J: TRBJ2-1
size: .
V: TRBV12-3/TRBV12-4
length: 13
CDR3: CASSLVTQGEQFF
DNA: TGTGCCAGCAGTTTAGTGACACAGGGAGAGCAGTTCTTC

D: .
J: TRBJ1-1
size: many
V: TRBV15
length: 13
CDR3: CATSRVGNTEAFF
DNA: TGTGCCACCAGCAGAGTTGGGAACACTGAAGCTTTCTTT

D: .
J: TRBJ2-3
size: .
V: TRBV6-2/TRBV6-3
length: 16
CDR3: CASSVLSRGPPDTQYF
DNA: TGTGCCAGCAGTGTTCTATCTAGGGGCCCCCCAGATACGCAGTATTTT

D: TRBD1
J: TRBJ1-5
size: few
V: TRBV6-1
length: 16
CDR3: CASHRDRGSSAQPQHF
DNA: TGTGCCAGTCACCGGGACAGGGGATCTTCTGCTCAGCCCCAGCATTTT

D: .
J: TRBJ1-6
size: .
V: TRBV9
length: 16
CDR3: CASSLGGGTYNSPLHF
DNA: TGTGCCAGCAGCCTTGGGGGGGGTACCTATAATTCACCCCTCCACTTT

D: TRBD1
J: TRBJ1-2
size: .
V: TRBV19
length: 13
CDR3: CASQGQGSHGYTF
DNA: TGTGCCAGCCAAGGACAGGGAAGTCATGGCTACACCTTC

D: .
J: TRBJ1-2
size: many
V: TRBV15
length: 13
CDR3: CATKGTLNRGYTF
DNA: TGTGCCACAAAGGGGACCCTAAATCGTGGCTACACCTTC

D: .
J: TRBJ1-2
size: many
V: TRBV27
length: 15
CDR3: CASSLTGVGEYGYTF
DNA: TGTGCCAGCAGTTTAACCGGGGTCGGGGAATATGGCTACACCTTC

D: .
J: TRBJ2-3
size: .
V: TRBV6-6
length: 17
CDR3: CASSYSFSYSEADTQYF
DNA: TGTGCCAGCAGTTACTCCTTTAGCTACTCTGAGGCAGATACGCAGTATTTT

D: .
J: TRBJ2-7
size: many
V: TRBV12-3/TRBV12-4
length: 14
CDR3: CASSFAGTHYEQYF
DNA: TGTGCCAGCAGTTTCGCGGGTACCCACTACGAGCAGTACTTC

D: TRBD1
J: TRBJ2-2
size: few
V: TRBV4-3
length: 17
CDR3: CASSQVVQGAGTGELFF
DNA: TGCGCCAGCAGCCAAGTCGTTCAGGGGGCAGGCACCGGGGAGCTGTTTTTT

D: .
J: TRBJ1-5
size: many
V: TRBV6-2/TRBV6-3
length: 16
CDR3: CASSYEGKRLDQPQHF
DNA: TGTGCCAGCAGTTACGAGGGTAAGCGGCTAGATCAGCCCCAGCATTTT

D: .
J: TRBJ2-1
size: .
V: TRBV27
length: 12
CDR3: CASSSIRDEQFF
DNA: TGTGCCAGCAGTTCAATTAGGGATGAGCAGTTCTTC

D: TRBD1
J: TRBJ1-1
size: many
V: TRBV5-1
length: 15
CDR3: CASSTMTGVYAEAFF
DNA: TGCGCCAGCAGCACTATGACAGGGGTATACGCTGAAGCTTTCTTT

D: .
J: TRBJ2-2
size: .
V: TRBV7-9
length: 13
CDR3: CASSIPAAGELFF
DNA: TGTGCCAGCAGCATACCGGCAGCCGGGGAGCTGTTTTTT

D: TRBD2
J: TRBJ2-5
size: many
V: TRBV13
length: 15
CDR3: CASTPTGTSGETQYF
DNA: TGTGCCAGCACCCCGACCGGGACTAGTGGAGAGACCCAGTACTTC

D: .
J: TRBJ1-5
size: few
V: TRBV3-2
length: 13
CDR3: CASRFPGNQPQHF
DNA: TGTGCCAGCAGATTTCCAGGCAATCAGCCCCAGCATTTT

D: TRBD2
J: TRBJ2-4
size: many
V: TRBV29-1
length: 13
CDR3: CSVAGLAGDIQYF
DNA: TGCAGCGTTGCGGGACTAGCAGGGGACATTCAGTACTTC

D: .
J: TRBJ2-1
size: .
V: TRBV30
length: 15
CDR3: CAWTKRAMSYNEQFF
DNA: TGTGCCTGGACCAAGCGGGCAATGTCCTACAATGAGCAGTTCTTC

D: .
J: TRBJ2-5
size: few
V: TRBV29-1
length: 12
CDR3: CSVAGAEETQYF
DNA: TGCAGCGTTGCCGGGGCAGAAGAGACCCAGTACTTC

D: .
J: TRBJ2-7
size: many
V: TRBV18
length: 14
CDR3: CASSPPVGSYEQYF
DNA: TGTGCCAGCTCACCACCGGTAGGATCCTACGAGCAGTACTTC

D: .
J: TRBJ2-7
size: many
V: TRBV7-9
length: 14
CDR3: CASSLVSAGEGQYF
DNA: TGTGCCAGCAGCTTAGTATCGGCAGGGGAAGGGCAGTACTTC

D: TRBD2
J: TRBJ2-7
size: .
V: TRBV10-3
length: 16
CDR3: CAIRTPTSGRAYEQYF
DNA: TGTGCCATCAGAACTCCGACTAGCGGGAGGGCCTACGAGCAGTACTTC